Each of the 8 T cell receptor beta chains below was sequenced from the same sample in a study of blood T cell repertoires in COVID-19. The table came from immunoSEQ multiplex PCR; TCRdb's copy has only in-frame clones and leaves some out. The sample includes 200,000 to 300,000 clones, approximately 86% of them seen just once. Source material: peripheral blood. The source of these receptors is a woman aged 55-70 years who had recovered from COVID-19.

The chain has TRBV5-6 and TRBJ2-4; tentatively, D is TRBD1 (8 bases). The germline V and J ends were trimmed by 4 bases and 9 bases, with 20 bases remaining between them. CDR1 is SGHDT and CDR2 is YYEEEE in the germline V gene. The CDR3 runs 15 residues. In nucleotides, the CDR3 is TGTGCCAGCAGCCCGGATGGACAGGGAGGGTTCATTCAGTACTTC. It translates to CASSPDGQGGFIQYF.

The gene calls are TRBV5-4 and TRBJ1-2, with 10 bases that match TRBD1. Germline V lookup: CDR1 SGHNT, CDR2 YYREEE (reference sequence). The CDR3 consists of 15 residues. V was clipped by 4 bases and J by 1 base; unmatched bases: 4. DNA for the CDR3: TGTGCCAGCAGCCCGGGACAGGGGTTTAACTATGGCTACACCTTC. Its protein is CASSPGQGFNYGYTF.

This chain connects TRBV7-3 to TRBJ2-5, with D possibly TRBD1 on 7 matching bases. The CDR3 runs to 15 residues. Germline V gene sequence: CDR1 SGHTA, CDR2 FQGTGA. V was shortened by 5 bases and J by 5 bases, with 18 bases between the two germline ends. CDR3 protein: CASSTSGGMVETQYF. The CDR3 bases are TGTGCCAGCAGCACCTCAGGGGGGATGGTGGAGACCCAGTACTTC.

This chain connects TRBV3-1 (or the pseudogene TRBV3-2) to TRBJ2-3, with TRBD2 matching over 7 bases. The CDR3 runs 16 residues. CDR1 is LGHDT, CDR2 YNNKEL, per germline (reference sequence). The V segment lost 4 bases and the J segment 3 bases; nucleotides outside the gene matches: 10. The CDR3, as DNA: TGTGCCAGCAGCCGCCAGCGGGGACCGAGGACAGATACGCAGTATTTT. Its protein is CASSRQRGPRTDTQYF.

The chain has TRBV11-2 and TRBJ2-7; 8 bases line up with TRBD1. Trimming took 3 bases from V and 5 from J; bases not matched to a gene: 6. This CDR3 comprises 14 residues. Per germline, CDR1 SGHAT and CDR2 FQNNGV. The CDR3 nucleotides are TGTGCCAGCAGCTTGGACAGGGCGTCCCACGAGCAGTACTTC. Its translation is CASSLDRASHEQYF.

V gene TRBV12-2 combines with J gene TRBJ1-6; TRBD1, the D gene given by the table, was not confirmed from the DNA. TRBV12-2 is a documented pseudogene. The length of the CDR3 is 15 residues. The CDR3 sequence is CASRLGGTGCSPLHF. The DNA for the CDR3 is TGTGCAAGTCGCTTAGGAGGGACAGGCTGTTCACCCCTCCACTTT.

V is TRBV6-2 or TRBV6-3 and J is TRBJ2-5; TRBD2 might be the D (6 bases). The CDR3 totals 15 residues. Germline V gives CDR1 MNHEY, CDR2 SVGEGT. Trimming cost V 0 bases and J 4 bases, with 12 bases left between them. CDR3 sequence (DNA): TGTGCCAGCAGTTACTCGGACTACGGGGTAGAGACCCAGTACTTC. This encodes CASSYSDYGVETQYF.

The chain has TRBV28 and TRBJ2-1; the match to TRBD1 covers 7 bases. The CDR3 consists of 12 residues. Germline assignment: CDR1 MDHEN and CDR2 SYDVKM. The V segment lost 2 bases and the J segment 14 bases; nucleotides outside the gene matches: 6. DNA for the CDR3: TGTGCCAGCAGTTTACAAGGGGGCGGCAAGTTCTTC. It is translated as CASSLQGGGKFF.